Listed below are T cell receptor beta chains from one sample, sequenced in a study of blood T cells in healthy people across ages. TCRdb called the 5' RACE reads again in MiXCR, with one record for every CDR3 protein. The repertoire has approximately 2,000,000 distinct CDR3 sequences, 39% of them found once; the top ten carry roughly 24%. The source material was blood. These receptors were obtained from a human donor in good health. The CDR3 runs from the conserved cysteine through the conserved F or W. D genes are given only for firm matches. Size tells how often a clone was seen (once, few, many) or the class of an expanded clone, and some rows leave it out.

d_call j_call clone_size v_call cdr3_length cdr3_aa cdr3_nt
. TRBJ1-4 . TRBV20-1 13 CSATRRLNEKLFF TGCAGTGCTACCCGACGGCTAAATGAAAAACTGTTTTTT
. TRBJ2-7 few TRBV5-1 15 CASSRGMGAPFEQYF TGCGCCAGCAGCCGGGGCATGGGGGCTCCGTTCGAGCAGTACTTC
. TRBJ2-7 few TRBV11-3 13 CASSPVAGDKQYF TGTGCCAGCAGCCCCGTGGCAGGGGACAAGCAGTACTTC
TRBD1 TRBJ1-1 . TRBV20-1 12 CSPGQGGTEAFF TGCAGTCCCGGACAGGGCGGCACTGAAGCTTTCTTT
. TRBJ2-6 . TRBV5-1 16 CASSLAVRGGANVLTF TGCGCCAGCAGCTTGGCGGTCCGGGGTGGGGCCAACGTCCTGACTTTC
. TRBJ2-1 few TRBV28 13 CASSVLSFNEQFF TGTGCCAGCAGTGTGCTAAGCTTCAATGAGCAGTTCTTC
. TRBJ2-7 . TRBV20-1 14 CSARTRLTSYEQYF TGCAGTGCTAGGACTAGGCTAACCTCCTACGAGCAGTACTTC
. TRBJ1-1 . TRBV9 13 CASSVLLNTEAFF TGTGCCAGCAGCGTATTACTGAACACTGAAGCTTTCTTT
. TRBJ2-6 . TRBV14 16 CASATFGPSGANVLTF TGTGCCAGCGCTACTTTCGGACCTTCTGGGGCCAACGTCCTGACTTTC
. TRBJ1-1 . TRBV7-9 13 CASSLTSAAEAFF TGTGCCAGCAGCCTAACCTCAGCCGCTGAAGCTTTCTTT
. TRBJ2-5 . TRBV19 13 CASSEQVQETQYF TGTGCCAGTAGTGAACAGGTTCAAGAGACCCAGTACTTC
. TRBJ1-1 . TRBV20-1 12 CSARPGDTEAFF TGCAGTGCTAGGCCGGGAGACACTGAAGCTTTCTTT
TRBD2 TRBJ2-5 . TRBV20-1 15 CSARGLAGPSETQYF TGCAGTGCTAGAGGACTAGCGGGGCCCTCAGAGACCCAGTACTTC
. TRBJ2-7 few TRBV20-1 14 CSASIRLSSYEQYF TGCAGTGCTAGCATCCGTCTCAGCTCCTACGAGCAGTACTTC
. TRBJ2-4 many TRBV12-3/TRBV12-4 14 CASNSGNQGNIQYF TGTGCCAGCAACTCGGGGAATCAGGGAAACATTCAGTACTTC
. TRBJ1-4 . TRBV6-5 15 CASSYSVTPNEKLFF TGTGCCAGCAGTTACTCGGTGACCCCTAATGAAAAACTGTTTTTT
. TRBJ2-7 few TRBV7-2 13 CATKGGSSCEQYF TGTGCCACTAAGGGTGGGAGCTCCTGCGAGCAGTACTTC
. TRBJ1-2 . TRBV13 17 CASSLDFENREYYGYTF TGTGCCAGCAGCTTAGATTTCGAAAACAGGGAATATTATGGCTACACCTTC
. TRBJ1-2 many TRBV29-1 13 CSVGALREYGYTF TGCAGCGTGGGGGCCCTGAGGGAGTATGGCTACACCTTC
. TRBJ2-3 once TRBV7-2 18 CASSFPPNGGSSTDTQYF TGTGCCAGCAGTTTCCCACCCAACGGTGGGTCGAGCACAGATACGCAGTATTTT
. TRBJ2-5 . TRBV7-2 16 CASSSLIYRVQETQYF TGTGCCAGCAGCTCCCTCATTTATCGGGTTCAAGAGACCCAGTACTTC
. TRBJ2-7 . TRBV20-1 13 CSAYQSAGNEQYF TGCAGTGCCTATCAATCAGCCGGGAACGAGCAGTACTTC
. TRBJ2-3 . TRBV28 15 CASSGQQPNTDTQYF TGTGCCAGCAGTGGACAGCAACCTAACACAGATACGCAGTATTTT
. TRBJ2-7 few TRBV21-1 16 CASTQRDRVGSYEQYF TGTGCCAGCACCCAAAGGGACAGGGTGGGCTCCTACGAGCAGTACTTC
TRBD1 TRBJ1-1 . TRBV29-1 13 CSVGTDMNTEAFF TGCAGCGTGGGGACAGACATGAACACTGAAGCTTTCTTT
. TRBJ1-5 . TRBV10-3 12 CAISVGSGPQHF TGTGCCATCAGTGTGGGTTCTGGGCCCCAGCATTTT
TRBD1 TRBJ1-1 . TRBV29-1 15 CSVGQGARGEQEAFF TGCAGCGTTGGACAGGGGGCTAGAGGTGAGCAGGAAGCTTTCTTT
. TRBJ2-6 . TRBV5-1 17 CASSYSGDYSGANVLTF TGCGCCAGCAGCTATTCAGGGGACTACTCTGGGGCCAACGTCCTGACTTTC
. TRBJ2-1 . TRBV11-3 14 CASSFNRAYNEQFF TGTGCCAGCAGCTTTAACAGGGCCTACAATGAGCAGTTCTTC
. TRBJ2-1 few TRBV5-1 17 CASSSWGVAGQEGEQFF TGCGCCAGCAGCTCTTGGGGGGTAGCGGGACAGGAGGGTGAGCAGTTCTTC
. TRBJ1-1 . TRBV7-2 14 CASSLITANTEAFF TGTGCCAGCAGCTTAATCACCGCAAACACTGAAGCTTTCTTT
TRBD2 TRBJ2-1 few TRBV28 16 CASRLSGLALNNEQFF TGTGCCAGCAGATTATCGGGACTAGCCCTTAACAATGAGCAGTTCTTC
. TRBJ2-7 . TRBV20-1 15 CSARDRRLYSYEQYF TGCAGTGCTAGAGATCGGAGGTTATACTCCTACGAGCAGTACTTC
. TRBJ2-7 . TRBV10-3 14 CAISDPRGTYEQYF TGTGCCATCAGTGACCCCAGAGGGACCTACGAGCAGTACTTC
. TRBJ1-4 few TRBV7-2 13 CASSLETNEKLFF TGTGCCAGCAGCTTAGAGACTAATGAAAAACTGTTTTTT
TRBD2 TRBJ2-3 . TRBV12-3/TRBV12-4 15 CASSFASGDTDTQYF TGTGCCAGCAGTTTTGCTAGCGGGGACACAGATACGCAGTATTTT
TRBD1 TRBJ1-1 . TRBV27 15 CASSLDRGGDTEAFF TGTGCCAGCAGTTTGGACAGGGGAGGGGACACTGAAGCTTTCTTT
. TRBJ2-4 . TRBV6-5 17 CASSSPPGWGRGDIQYF TGTGCCAGCAGTTCCCCCCCGGGTTGGGGGAGAGGGGACATTCAGTACTTC
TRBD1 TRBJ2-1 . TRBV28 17 CASSTQGAFLPPYEQFF TGTGCCAGCAGTACACAGGGGGCATTTCTCCCTCCATATGAGCAGTTCTTC
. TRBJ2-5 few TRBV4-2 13 CASSNQPEETQYF TGTGCCAGCAGCAACCAACCGGAAGAGACCCAGTACTTC
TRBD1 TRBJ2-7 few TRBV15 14 CATQLYRGAYEQYF TGTGCCACCCAACTATACAGGGGAGCCTACGAGCAGTACTTC
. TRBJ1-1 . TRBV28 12 CASISTNTEAFF TGTGCCAGCATCTCAACGAACACTGAAGCTTTCTTT
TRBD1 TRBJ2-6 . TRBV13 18 CASSVTGVPYSGASVLTF TGTGCCAGCAGCGTCACAGGGGTGCCCTACTCTGGGGCCAGCGTCCTGACTTTC
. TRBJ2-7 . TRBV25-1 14 CASRALDSSYEQYF TGTGCCAGCAGGGCCTTGGACAGCTCCTACGAGCAGTACTTC
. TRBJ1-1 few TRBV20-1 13 CRVGSGKGTEAFF TGCAGGGTAGGAAGCGGTAAAGGGACTGAAGCTTTCTTT